A selection of T cell receptor beta chains follows, all from one sample in a study of T cell repertoires in cytomegalovirus infection. Their specific antigens are unknown. TCRdb redid the calling of the reads with MiXCR, one entry per CDR3 protein. The sample includes a few hundred thousand distinct CDR3 sequences, around two fifths of them seen just once. The sample here was cultured PBMCs, taken from culture after CMV antigen stimulation. The receptors here all came from a human donor in good health (CMV status not recorded). Some clones in this sample may be carry-over from other donors' samples. Both conserved end residues are part of each CDR3. A D gene is named only where the DNA matches it firmly. The size of a clone is reported for some rows only, either as once, few or many, or as a class for expanded clones.

. . TRBJ2-2 TRBV5-3 TGTGCCAGCAGCTTGGATGGGACGAACACCGGGGAGCTGTTTTTT CASSLDGTNTGELFF
. . TRBJ1-1 TRBV10-3 TGTGCCATCAGCAGAAAACAGGGACCGGGGCATAACACTGAAGCTTTCTTT CAISRKQGPGHNTEAFF
. TRBD1 TRBJ2-1 TRBV6-2/TRBV6-3 TGTGCCAGCAGTTACCCGACAGGGAAGGAGTCTGTCTACAATGAGCAGTTCTTC CASSYPTGKESVYNEQFF
many . TRBJ2-3 TRBV6-6 TGTGCCAGCAGTTACGTCGCGGGGATAACAGATACGCAGTATTTT CASSYVAGITDTQYF
. . TRBJ1-1 TRBV6-6 TGTGCCAGCAGCCTAAATCCGGTCGGGACTATGAACACTGAAGCTTTCTTT CASSLNPVGTMNTEAFF
. TRBD2 TRBJ2-5 TRBV7-9 TGTGCCAGCAGCCTAAGACTAGCGGTGGAGACCCAGTACTTC CASSLRLAVETQYF
. . TRBJ2-7 TRBV7-9 TGTGCCAGCGAAGGCAGTAACTACGAGCAGTACTTC CASEGSNYEQYF
few . TRBJ2-7 TRBV6-1 TGTGCCAGCAGTGGGCAACGGACTCCGTACATGGACGAGCAGTACTTC CASSGQRTPYMDEQYF
once . TRBJ1-4 TRBV12-3/TRBV12-4 TGTGCCAGCCAGGGCAGGAATGAAAAACTGTTTTTT CASQGRNEKLFF
. . TRBJ1-3 TRBV12-3/TRBV12-4 TGTGCCAGCAGCCCCGGACACGAAAACACCATATATTTT CASSPGHENTIYF
. TRBD1 TRBJ1-1 TRBV5-1 TGCGCCAGCAGCCCTGGCGCAGGGGGGATGAACACTGAAGCTTTCTTT CASSPGAGGMNTEAFF
few TRBD2 TRBJ2-2 TRBV19 TGTGCCAGTAGTATGAGGAGCGGGACGGCGACCGGGGAGCTGTTTTTT CASSMRSGTATGELFF
. . TRBJ2-7 TRBV7-2 TGTGCCAGCAGTCGGGACCGAGGCGCCTACGAGCAGTACTTC CASSRDRGAYEQYF
. . TRBJ1-1 TRBV6-1 TGTGCCAGCAGTGAAAGCCGGGACACTGAAGCTTTCTTT CASSESRDTEAFF
many . TRBJ2-5 TRBV7-2 TGTGCCAGCAGCTTACTCCGAGGGGGGGCCTCGGAGACCCAGTACTTC CASSLLRGGASETQYF
. TRBD2 TRBJ2-1 TRBV5-5 TGTGCCAGCAGCTTGGGGACTAGCGATTGGAATGAGCAGTTCTTC CASSLGTSDWNEQFF
. . TRBJ2-7 TRBV12-3/TRBV12-4 TGTGCCAGCAGTTTAGCGCTAAGAGACTCCTACGAGCAGTACTTC CASSLALRDSYEQYF
. . TRBJ1-2 TRBV10-3 TGTGCCATCAGTGAGTCGTTCCTTGCCCCAGGTCGCTTC CAISESFLAPGRF
few TRBD2 TRBJ2-1 TRBV7-9 TGTGCCAGCAGCTCAACCGGGACTAGTCTCGATGAGCAGTTCTTC CASSSTGTSLDEQFF
. . TRBJ1-4 TRBV7-2 TGTGCCAGCGGCCATAATGAAAAACTGTTTTTT CASGHNEKLFF
. . TRBJ2-7 TRBV5-6 TGTGCCAGCAGCTTCAGGACCGAGCAGTACTTC CASSFRTEQYF
many . TRBJ2-1 TRBV7-2 TGTGCCAGCAGCTTAGGAGGGAGGGGGGATGAGCAGTTCTTC CASSLGGRGDEQFF
. TRBD1 TRBJ2-3 TRBV5-4 TGTGCCAGCAGCTTGGCCGTGACAGGGGCTAGCACAGATACGCAGTATTTT CASSLAVTGASTDTQYF
. . TRBJ1-6 TRBV4-1 TGCGCCAGCAGCCAAGGAACCGGGGGCAGTTCACCCCTCCACTTT CASSQGTGGSSPLHF
few . TRBJ2-1 TRBV6-1 TGTGCCAGCAGTGACATTACTGAGCAGTTCTTC CASSDITEQFF
. . TRBJ2-3 TRBV7-6 TGTGCCAGCAGCTTCTCAGGGTGGGGAAGCACAGATACGCAGTATTTT CASSFSGWGSTDTQYF
. . TRBJ1-3 TRBV12-3/TRBV12-4 TGTGCCAGCAGCTCCCGAGGCATTGGAAACACCATATATTTT CASSSRGIGNTIYF
few . TRBJ1-5 TRBV19 TGTGCCAGTACGGTTTTGGGCAATCAGCCCCAGCATTTT CASTVLGNQPQHF
few . TRBJ1-1 TRBV11-2 TGTGCCAGCAGCGTAGCGGTCGGTGGCAGGTGGAACACTGAAGCTTTCTTT CASSVAVGGRWNTEAFF
many . TRBJ2-5 TRBV7-2 TGTGCCAGCAGCTTATACATCCAAGAGACCCAGTACTTC CASSLYIQETQYF
. . TRBJ2-3 TRBV11-2 TGTGCCAGCAGCCCGGAGGAGGATACGCAGTATTTT CASSPEEDTQYF
few TRBD2 TRBJ2-7 TRBV7-9 TGTGCCAGCAGCTTACCCGGTCGGGGGGGGTCTTACGAGCAGTACTTC CASSLPGRGGSYEQYF
. . TRBJ1-5 TRBV10-3 TGTGCCATCAGTGAGCTGGAAGCCAATCAGCCCCAGCATTTT CAISELEANQPQHF
few . TRBJ1-5 TRBV6-2/TRBV6-3 TGTGCCAGCAACAGGCTGGAGAATCAGCCCCAGCATTTT CASNRLENQPQHF